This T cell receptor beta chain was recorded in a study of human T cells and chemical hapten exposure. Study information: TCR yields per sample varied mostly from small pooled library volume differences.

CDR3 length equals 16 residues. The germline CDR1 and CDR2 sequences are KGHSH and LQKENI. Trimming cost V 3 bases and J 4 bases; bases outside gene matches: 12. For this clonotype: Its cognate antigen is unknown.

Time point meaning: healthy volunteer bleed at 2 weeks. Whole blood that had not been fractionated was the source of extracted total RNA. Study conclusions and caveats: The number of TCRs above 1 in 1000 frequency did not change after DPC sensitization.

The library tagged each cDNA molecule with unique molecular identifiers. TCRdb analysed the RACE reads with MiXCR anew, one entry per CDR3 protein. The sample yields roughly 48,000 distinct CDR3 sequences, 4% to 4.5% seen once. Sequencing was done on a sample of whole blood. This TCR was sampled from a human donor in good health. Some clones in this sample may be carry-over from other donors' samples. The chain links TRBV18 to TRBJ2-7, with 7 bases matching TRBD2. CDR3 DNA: TGTGCCAGCTCACCCACTTCGAGACTAGCAGTTTACGAGCAGTACTTC. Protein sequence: CASSPTSRLAVYEQYF.